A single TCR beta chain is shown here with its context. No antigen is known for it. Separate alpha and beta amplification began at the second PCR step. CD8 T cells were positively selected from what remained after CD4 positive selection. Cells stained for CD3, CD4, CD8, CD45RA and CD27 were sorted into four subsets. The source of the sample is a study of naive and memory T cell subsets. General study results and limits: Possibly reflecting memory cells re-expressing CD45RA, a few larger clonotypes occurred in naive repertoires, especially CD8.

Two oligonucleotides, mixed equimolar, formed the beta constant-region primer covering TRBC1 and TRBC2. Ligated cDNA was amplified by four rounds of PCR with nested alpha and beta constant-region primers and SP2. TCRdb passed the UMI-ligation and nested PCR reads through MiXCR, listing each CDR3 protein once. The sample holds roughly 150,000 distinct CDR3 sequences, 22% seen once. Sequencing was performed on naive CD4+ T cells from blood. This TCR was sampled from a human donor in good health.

In DNA, the CDR3 is TGTGCCATCAGTGAAGGGAACTCCTACAATGAGCAGTTCTTC. Translation: CAISEGNSYNEQFF. The chain employs TRBV10-3 and TRBJ2-1, with D unclear. Looked up from germline, CDR1 is ENHRY and CDR2 is SYGVKD. Trimming took 3 bases from V and 0 from J, leaving 6 bases between them. The CDR3 length is 14 residues.